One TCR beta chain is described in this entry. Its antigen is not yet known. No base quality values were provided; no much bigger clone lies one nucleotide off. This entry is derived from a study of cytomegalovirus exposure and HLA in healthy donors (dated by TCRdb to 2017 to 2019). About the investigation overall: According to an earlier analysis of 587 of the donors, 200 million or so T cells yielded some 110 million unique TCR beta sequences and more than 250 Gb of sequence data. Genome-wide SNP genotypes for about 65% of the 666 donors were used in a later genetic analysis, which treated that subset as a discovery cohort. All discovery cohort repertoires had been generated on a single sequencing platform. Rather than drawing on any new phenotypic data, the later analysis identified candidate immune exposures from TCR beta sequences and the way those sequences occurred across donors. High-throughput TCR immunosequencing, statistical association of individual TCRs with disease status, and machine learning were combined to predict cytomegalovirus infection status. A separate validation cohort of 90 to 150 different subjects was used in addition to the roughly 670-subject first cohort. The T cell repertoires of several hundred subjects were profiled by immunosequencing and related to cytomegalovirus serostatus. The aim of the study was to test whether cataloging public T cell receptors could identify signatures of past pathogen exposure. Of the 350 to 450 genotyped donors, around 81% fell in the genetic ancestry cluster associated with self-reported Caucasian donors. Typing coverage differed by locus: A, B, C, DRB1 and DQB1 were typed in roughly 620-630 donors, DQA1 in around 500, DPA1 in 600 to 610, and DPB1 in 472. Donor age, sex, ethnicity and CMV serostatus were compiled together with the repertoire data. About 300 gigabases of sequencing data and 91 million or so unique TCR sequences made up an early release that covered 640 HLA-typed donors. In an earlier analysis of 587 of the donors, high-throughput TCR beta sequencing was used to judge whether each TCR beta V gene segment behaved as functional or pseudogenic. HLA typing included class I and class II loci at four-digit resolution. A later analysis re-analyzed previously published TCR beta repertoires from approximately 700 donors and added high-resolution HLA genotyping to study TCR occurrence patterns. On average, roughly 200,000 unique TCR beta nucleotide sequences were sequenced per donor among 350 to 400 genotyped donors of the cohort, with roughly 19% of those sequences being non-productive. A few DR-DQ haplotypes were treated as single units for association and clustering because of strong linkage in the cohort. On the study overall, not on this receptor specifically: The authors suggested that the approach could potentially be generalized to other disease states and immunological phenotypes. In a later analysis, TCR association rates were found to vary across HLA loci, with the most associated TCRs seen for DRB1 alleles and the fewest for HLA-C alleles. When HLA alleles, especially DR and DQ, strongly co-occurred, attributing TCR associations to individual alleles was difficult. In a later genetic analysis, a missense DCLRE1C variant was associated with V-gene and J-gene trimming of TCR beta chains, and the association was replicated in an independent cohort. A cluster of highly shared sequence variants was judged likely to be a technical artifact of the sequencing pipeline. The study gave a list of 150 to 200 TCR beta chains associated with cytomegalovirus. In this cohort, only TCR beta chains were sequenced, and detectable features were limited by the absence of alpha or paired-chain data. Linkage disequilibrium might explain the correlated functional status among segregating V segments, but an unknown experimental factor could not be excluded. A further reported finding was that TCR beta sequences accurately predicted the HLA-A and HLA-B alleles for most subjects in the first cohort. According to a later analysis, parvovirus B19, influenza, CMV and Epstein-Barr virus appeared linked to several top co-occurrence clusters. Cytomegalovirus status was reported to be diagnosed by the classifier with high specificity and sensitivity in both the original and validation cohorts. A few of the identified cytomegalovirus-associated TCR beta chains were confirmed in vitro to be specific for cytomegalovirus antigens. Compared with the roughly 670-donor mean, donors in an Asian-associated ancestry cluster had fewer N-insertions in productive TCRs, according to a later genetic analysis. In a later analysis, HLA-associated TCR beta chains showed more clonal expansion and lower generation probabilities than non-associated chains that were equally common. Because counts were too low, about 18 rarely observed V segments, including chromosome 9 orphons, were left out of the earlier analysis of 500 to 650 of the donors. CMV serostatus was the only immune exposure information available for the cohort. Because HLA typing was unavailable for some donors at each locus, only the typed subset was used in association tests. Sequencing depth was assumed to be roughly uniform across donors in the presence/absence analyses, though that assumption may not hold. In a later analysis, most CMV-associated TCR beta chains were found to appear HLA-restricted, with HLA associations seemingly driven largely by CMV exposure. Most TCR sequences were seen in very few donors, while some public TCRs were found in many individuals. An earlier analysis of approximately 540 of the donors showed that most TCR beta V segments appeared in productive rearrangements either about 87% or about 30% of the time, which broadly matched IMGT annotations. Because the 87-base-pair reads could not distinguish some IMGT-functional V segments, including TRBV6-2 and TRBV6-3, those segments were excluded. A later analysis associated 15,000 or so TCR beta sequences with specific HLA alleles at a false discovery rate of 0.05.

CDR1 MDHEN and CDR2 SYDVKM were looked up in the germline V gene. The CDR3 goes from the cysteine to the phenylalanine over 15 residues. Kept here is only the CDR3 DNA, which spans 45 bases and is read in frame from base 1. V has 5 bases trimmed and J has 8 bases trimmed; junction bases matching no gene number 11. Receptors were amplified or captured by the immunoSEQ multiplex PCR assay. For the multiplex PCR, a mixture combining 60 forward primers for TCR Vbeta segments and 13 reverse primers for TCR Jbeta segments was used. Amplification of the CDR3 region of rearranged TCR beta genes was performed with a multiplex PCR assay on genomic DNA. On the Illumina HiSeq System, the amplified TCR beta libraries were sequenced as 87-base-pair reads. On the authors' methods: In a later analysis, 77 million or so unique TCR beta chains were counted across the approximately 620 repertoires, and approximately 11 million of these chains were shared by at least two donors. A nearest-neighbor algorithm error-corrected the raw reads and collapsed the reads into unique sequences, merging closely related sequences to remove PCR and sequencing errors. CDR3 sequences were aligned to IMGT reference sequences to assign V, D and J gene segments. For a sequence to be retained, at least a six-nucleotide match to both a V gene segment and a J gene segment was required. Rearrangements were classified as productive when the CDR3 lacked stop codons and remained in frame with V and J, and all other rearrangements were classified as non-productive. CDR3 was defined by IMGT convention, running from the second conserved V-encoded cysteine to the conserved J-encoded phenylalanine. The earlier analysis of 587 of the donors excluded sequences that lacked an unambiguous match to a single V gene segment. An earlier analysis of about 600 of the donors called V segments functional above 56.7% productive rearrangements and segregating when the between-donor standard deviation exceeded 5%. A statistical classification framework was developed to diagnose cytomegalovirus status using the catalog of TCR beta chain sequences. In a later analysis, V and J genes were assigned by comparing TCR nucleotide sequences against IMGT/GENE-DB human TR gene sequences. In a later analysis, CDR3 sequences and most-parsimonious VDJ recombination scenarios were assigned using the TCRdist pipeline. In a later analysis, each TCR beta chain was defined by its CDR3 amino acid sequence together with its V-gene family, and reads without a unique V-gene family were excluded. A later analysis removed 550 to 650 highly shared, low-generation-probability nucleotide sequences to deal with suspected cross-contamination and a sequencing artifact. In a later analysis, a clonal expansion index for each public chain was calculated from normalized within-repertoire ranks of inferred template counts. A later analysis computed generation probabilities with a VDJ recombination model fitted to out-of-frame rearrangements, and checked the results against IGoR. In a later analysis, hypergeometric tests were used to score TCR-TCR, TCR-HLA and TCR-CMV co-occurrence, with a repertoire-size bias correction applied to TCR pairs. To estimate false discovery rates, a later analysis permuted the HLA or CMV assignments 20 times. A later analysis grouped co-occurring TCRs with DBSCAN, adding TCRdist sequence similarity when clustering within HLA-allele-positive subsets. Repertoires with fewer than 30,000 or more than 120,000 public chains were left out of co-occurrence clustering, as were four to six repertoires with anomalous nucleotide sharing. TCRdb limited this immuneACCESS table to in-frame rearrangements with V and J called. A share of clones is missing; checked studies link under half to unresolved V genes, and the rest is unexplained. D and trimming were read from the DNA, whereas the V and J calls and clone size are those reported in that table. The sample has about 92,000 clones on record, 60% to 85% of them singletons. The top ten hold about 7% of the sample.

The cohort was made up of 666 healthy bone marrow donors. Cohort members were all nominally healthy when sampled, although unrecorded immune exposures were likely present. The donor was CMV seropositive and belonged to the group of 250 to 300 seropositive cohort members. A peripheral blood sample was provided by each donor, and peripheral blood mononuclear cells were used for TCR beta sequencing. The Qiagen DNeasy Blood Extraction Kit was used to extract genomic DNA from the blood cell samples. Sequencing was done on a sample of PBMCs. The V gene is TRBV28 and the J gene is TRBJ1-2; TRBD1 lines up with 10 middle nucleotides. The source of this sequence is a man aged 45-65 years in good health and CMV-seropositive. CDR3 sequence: CASSIPGQGRRGYTF. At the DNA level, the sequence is TGTGCCAGCAGTATACCGGGACAGGGGCGTCGCGGCTACACCTTC.